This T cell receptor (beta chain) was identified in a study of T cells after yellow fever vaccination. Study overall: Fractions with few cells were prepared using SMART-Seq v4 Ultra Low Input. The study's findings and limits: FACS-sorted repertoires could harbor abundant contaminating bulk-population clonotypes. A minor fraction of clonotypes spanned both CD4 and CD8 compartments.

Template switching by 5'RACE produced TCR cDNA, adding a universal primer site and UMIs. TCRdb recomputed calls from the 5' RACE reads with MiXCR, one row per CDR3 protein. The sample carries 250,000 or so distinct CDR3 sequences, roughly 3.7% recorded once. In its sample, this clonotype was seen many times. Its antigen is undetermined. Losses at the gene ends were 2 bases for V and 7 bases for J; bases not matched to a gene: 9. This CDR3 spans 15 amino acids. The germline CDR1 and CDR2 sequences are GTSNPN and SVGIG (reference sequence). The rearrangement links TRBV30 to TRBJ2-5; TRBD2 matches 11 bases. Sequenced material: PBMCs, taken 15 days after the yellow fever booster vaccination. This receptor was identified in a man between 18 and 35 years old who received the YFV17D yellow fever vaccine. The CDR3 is CAWSPIAGGTGTQYF. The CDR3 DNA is TGTGCCTGGAGTCCCATAGCGGGGGGGACAGGGACCCAGTACTTC.